The 29 T cell receptor beta chains in this list originate from one sample, sequenced in a study of T cells of healthy individuals. TCRdb re-derived calls from the 5' RACE reads in MiXCR, one entry per CDR3 protein. The table includes 45,000 to 60,000 distinct CDR3 sequences, approximately 14% detected once. These receptors all come from a human donor in good health.

In this sample, this clonotype turned up many times. This rearrangement joins TRBV29-1 to TRBJ2-1, with D maybe TRBD2 (5 bases). This CDR3 is built from 13 residues. V was trimmed by 3 bases and J by 4 bases, leaving 10 bases between them. Germline CDR1 SQVTM, CDR2 ANQGSEA. The DNA of the CDR3 is TGCAGCGTTGATGAGGGCGGTTACAATGAGCAGTTCTTC. Residues: CSVDEGGYNEQFF.

This sequence joins TRBV28 and TRBJ2-1, with 7 positions matching TRBD1. Germline CDR1 reads MDHEN; CDR2 reads SYDVKM. V shed 7 bases and J 10 bases; nucleotides not matched to a gene: 13. This CDR3 has 14 amino acids. CDR3 sequence reads: CASTPGQVGTEQFF. The CDR3 nucleotides read TGTGCCAGCACCCCCGGACAGGTTGGGACCGAGCAGTTCTTC.

The chain employs TRBV2 and TRBJ2-5, with D tentatively TRBD1 (6 bases). CDR1 is SNHLY and CDR2 is FYNNEI in the germline V gene. With 5 bases removed from V and 7 bases from J, the gap between germline ends came to 11 bases. The CDR3 spans 12 residues. As DNA, the CDR3 is TGTGCCAGCAGTCCGACAGGTCCGACCCAGTACTTC. The encoded protein is CASSPTGPTQYF.

In this sample, this clonotype turned up a few times. The chain employs TRBV20-1 and TRBJ1-1, with TRBD1 as a possible D gene (5 bases). The V gene lost 5 bases and the J gene lost 1 base, with 8 bases spanning the gap. CDR1 is DFQATT and CDR2 is SNEGSKA in the germline V gene (reference sequence). The CDR3 covers 12 residues. CDR3 DNA sequence: TGCAGTGCTGGGACCACGAACACTGAAGCTTTCTTT. Its protein is CSAGTTNTEAFF.

This clonotype was seen repeatedly, ten times or more. The rearrangement uses TRBV6-2 or TRBV6-3 and TRBJ2-6; D ambiguous. V was pared by 10 bases and J by 0 bases, with 22 bases between. The CDR3 has 18 residues. Germline CDR1 MNHEY, CDR2 SVGEGT. The DNA of the CDR3 is TGTGCCACCCATCAAGTTTCGATAGGATTCTCTGGGGCCAACGTCCTGACTTTC. Its protein is CATHQVSIGFSGANVLTF.

The chain carries TRBV6-2 or TRBV6-3 and TRBJ2-7; 9 bases map to TRBD2. Germline CDR1 is MNHEY and CDR2 is SVGEGT. The CDR3 sequence is 15 residues long. The J segment lost 0 bases and the V segment lost 7 bases, leaving 7 bases of the junction unmatched. For the CDR3, the DNA is TGTGCCAGCAAGGACGGCGGGGGGGCCTCCTACGAGCAGTACTTC. Amino acid sequence: CASKDGGGASYEQYF.

In its sample, this clonotype was seen many times. The V call is TRBV5-4, the J call TRBJ2-1; 7 bases map to TRBD1. Trimming cost V 4 bases and J 3 bases; bases outside gene matches: 7. The V gene's germline CDR1 is SGHNT and CDR2 YYREEE (reference sequence). The CDR3 runs 15 residues. Written as DNA, the CDR3 is TGTGCCAGCAGCCCAGACAGGGTTGACTACAATGAGCAGTTCTTC. Translated: CASSPDRVDYNEQFF.

This clonotype was observed a few times. This chain links TRBV7-2 with TRBJ2-1; 8 nucleotides agree with TRBD1. V lost 5 bases and J lost 2; bases outside the gene matches: 8. From germline, CDR1 is SGHTA and CDR2 FQGNSA. This CDR3 spans 16 amino acids. CDR3 amino acids: CASSPEPDRAYNEQFF. DNA of the CDR3: TGTGCCAGCAGCCCCGAGCCGGACAGGGCCTACAATGAGCAGTTCTTC.

This clonotype was seen once. A junction boundary mismatches the germline segment, possibly from a read error. This chain uses TRBV27 with TRBJ2-2; tentatively, D is TRBD1 (5 bases). Germline-derived CDR1 and CDR2 are MNHEY and SMNVEV (reference sequence). CDR3 size: 13 residues. The CDR3 loop is CASSLQGSGELFF. CDR3 DNA: TGTGCCAGCAGTTTACAGGGTTCCGGAGAGCTGTTTTTT.

This clonotype was seen more than once but under ten times. The chain combines TRBV20-1 with TRBJ2-3; D perhaps matches TRBD2 (6 bases). Trimming stripped 6 bases from V and 5 bases from J, with 21 bases between. Germline V gene data show CDR1 as DFQATT and CDR2 as SNEGSKA (reference sequence). This CDR3 has 15 residues. The CDR3 DNA sequence: TGCAGTGCAAGGATTCGTACTAGCCAAGGAGATACGCAGTATTTT. Translation: CSARIRTSQGDTQYF.

The rearrangement joins TRBV5-1 to TRBJ2-1; D is ambiguous. The germline CDR1 and CDR2 sequences are SGHRS and YFSETQ. This CDR3 has 11 amino acids. V was cut by 4 bases and J by 8 bases, with 7 bases left in between. This chain's CDR3 is CASSPDYEQFF. The CDR3 nucleotides read TGCGCCAGCAGCCCTGACTATGAGCAGTTCTTC.

This clonotype was counted at least ten times. The rearrangement uses TRBV2 and TRBJ2-2, with 11 bases lining up with TRBD2. The CDR3 has 14 residues. Germline CDR1 and CDR2: SNHLY and FYNNEI. V dropped 6 bases and J dropped 3; count of bases not matched to a gene: 0. Here the CDR3 reads CASRGLADTGELFF. CDR3 nucleotides: TGTGCCAGCAGGGGACTAGCGGACACCGGGGAGCTGTTTTTT.

The V call is TRBV3-1, the J call TRBJ2-1; D is unresolved. The ends were cut back, 0 bases at V and 5 bases at J, with 14 bases in the middle. From germline, CDR1 is LGHDT and CDR2 YNNKEL (reference sequence). There are 16 residues in the CDR3. The CDR3 bases are TGTGCCAGCAGCCAAGAATGGCAACCCCCAAACAATGAGCAGTTCTTC. It encodes CASSQEWQPPNNEQFF.

The chain links TRBV9 to TRBJ2-3; 8 bases fit TRBD1. J lost 2 bases, V lost 5 bases, and 7 bases had no gene match. Germline assignment: CDR1 SGDLS and CDR2 YYNGEE. The CDR3 is made up of 15 amino acids. CDR3: CASSSGTGYTDTQYF. The DNA of the CDR3 is TGTGCCAGCAGTTCGGGGACAGGTTACACAGATACGCAGTATTTT.

There are many counts of this clonotype. The rearrangement uses TRBV20-1 and TRBJ2-7, with 8 bases matching TRBD1. Looked up from germline, CDR1 is DFQATT and CDR2 is SNEGSKA (reference sequence). The CDR3 is made up of 15 amino acids. With 0 bases clipped from V and 5 bases from J, the junction kept 9 bases outside the gene matches. CDR3 coding DNA: TGCAGTGCTAGAGATTTGCGACAGGGGCGCGACGAGCAGTACTTC. Protein: CSARDLRQGRDEQYF.

This clonotype was seen only a few times. The V gene is TRBV7-2, the J gene TRBJ2-2, with 9 bases that match TRBD1. Unmatched junction bases numbered 7, after V lost 4 bases and J lost 4 bases. The CDR3 has 16 amino acids. Germline V CDR1 and CDR2: SGHTA, FQGNSA. Written as DNA, the CDR3 is TGTGCCAGCAGCTCATACAGGGGGCGCAGCACCGGGGAGCTGTTTTTT. Protein sequence: CASSSYRGRSTGELFF.

This sequence joins TRBV7-7 and TRBJ2-5; TRBD1 matches at 11 bases. Trimming cost V 1 base and J 4 bases; bases outside gene matches: 8. The CDR3 loop spans 17 amino acids. Germline CDR1 and CDR2: SSHAT and FNYEAQ (reference sequence). CDR3 sequence: CASSLGSSGQGAETQYF. In nucleotides, the CDR3 is TGTGCCAGCAGCTTAGGTTCCTCCGGACAGGGGGCAGAGACCCAGTACTTC.

This clonotype was detected ten times or more. The gene calls are TRBV5-6 and TRBJ2-1; D is ambiguous. V was pared by 0 bases and J by 0 bases, with 4 bases between. The germline gives CDR1 SGHDT, CDR2 YYEEEE. The length of the CDR3 is 14 residues. The CDR3 bases are TGTGCCAGCAGCTTGGACCCCTCCTACAATGAGCAGTTCTTC. It is translated as CASSLDPSYNEQFF. The full variable domain, rest sourced from reference TRBV5-6 and TRBJ2-1, is DAGVTQSPTHLIKTRGQQVTLRCSPKSGHDTVSWYQQALGQGPQFIFQYYEEEERQRGNFPDRFSGHQFPNYSSELNVNALLLGDSALYLCASSLDPSYNEQFFGPGTRLTVL.

V usage is TRBV4-3 and J usage is TRBJ1-4; 7 bases line up with TRBD1. The CDR3 runs 17 residues. With 1 base clipped from V and 3 bases from J, the junction kept 8 bases outside the gene matches. The germline V gene has CDR1 LGHNA and CDR2 YSLEER. The CDR3 loop is CASSQVKLGTANEKLFF. The CDR3, as DNA: TGCGCCAGCAGCCAAGTAAAGTTGGGGACAGCTAATGAAAAACTGTTTTTT.

There are a few counts of this clonotype. The CDR3, as DNA: TGTGCCAGCAGCCGGGGTAGCTACTACGAGCAGTACTTC. It specifies CASSRGSYYEQYF. This chain joins TRBV6-6 and TRBJ2-7; the D gene is possibly TRBD2 (5 bases). The CDR3 has 13 amino acids. Germline V gives CDR1 MNHNY, CDR2 SVGAGI (reference sequence). Trimming pared 6 bases from V and 3 bases from J, leaving 12 bases between.

This clonotype was found once. The rearrangement uses TRBV29-1 and TRBJ2-3; D possibly corresponds to TRBD2 (5 bases). CDR1 is SQVTM, CDR2 ANQGSEA, per germline. The CDR3 length is 14 residues. Trimming pared 3 bases from V and 3 bases from J, leaving 13 bases between. CDR3 amino acids: CSVEDGIGTDTQYF. The CDR3 bases are TGCAGCGTTGAGGACGGGATAGGTACAGATACGCAGTATTTT.

This clonotype has only a few counts. This sequence joins TRBV18 and TRBJ1-1; possible D gene TRBD1, 5 bases. The CDR3 contains 12 residues. The V gene lost 5 bases and the J gene lost 3 bases, with 7 bases spanning the gap. Germline V CDR1 and CDR2: KGHSH, LQKENI. The CDR3 loop is CASSTGDTEAFF. CDR3 coding DNA: TGTGCCAGCTCAACAGGAGACACTGAAGCTTTCTTT.

This clonotype has at least ten counts. The chain joins TRBV27 to TRBJ1-5; TRBD1 is a possible D gene (6 bases). The CDR3 sequence is 20 residues long. Germline V gives CDR1 MNHEY, CDR2 SMNVEV (reference sequence). Trimming cost V 3 bases and J 1 base, with 25 bases left between them. CDR3 coding DNA: TGTGCCAGCAGTTTTTTCCGGGGGGCGGCGGAGATAGAGAGCAATCAGCCCCAGCATTTT. This sequence encodes CASSFFRGAAEIESNQPQHF.

DNA for the CDR3: TGCGCCAGCAGCCAAGGGGACAGGGGGGGGGAAAGAGCTTTCTTT. It codes for CASSQGDRGGERAFF. The genes are TRBV4-3 and TRBJ1-1; 11 nucleotides line up with TRBD1. Germline V lookup: CDR1 LGHNA, CDR2 YSLEER. After removal of 1 base from V and 10 bases from J, the junction contained 8 bases not matched to a gene. This CDR3 is built from 15 residues.

In this sample, this clonotype turned up many times. V and J are TRBV7-2 and TRBJ1-5; tentatively, D is TRBD1 (5 bases). The V end lost 1 base, the J end lost 9 bases, and 10 bases lay between the germline ends. Germline assignment: CDR1 SGHTA and CDR2 FQGNSA. The CDR3 contains 13 residues. CDR3: CASSLGGGRPQHF. CDR3 sequence (DNA): TGTGCCAGCAGCTTAGGCGGGGGGAGGCCCCAGCATTTT.

This rearrangement joins TRBV2 to TRBJ2-2; 8 bases are a match to TRBD1. The CDR3 consists of 15 residues. The ends lost 6 bases at V and 4 bases at J; junction bases unmatched: 7. CDR1 and CDR2 from the germline V gene are SNHLY and FYNNEI. The CDR3 sequence is CASRPITGGTGELFF. CDR3 in DNA: TGTGCCAGCAGACCTATCACAGGGGGCACCGGGGAGCTGTTTTTT.

This clonotype turned up a few times. The chain is built from TRBV7-2 and TRBJ1-5; TRBD1 might be the D (5 bases). The CDR3 length is 16 residues. Germline V gene data show CDR1 as SGHTA and CDR2 as FQGNSA. Between the trimmed V and J ends, which lost 3 bases and 1 base, there was a span of 13 bases. CDR3 sequence: CASSFFPRASNQPQHF. In nucleotides, the CDR3 is TGTGCCAGCAGCTTCTTCCCCAGGGCGAGCAATCAGCCCCAGCATTTT.

A note on this clonotype: This may come from a read error, since a much larger clone is one base off. The chain is built from TRBV5-6 and TRBJ2-7; D is unclear. The CDR3 contains 14 residues. V shed 4 bases and J shed 2 bases, with 13 bases lying between them. Germline loops: CDR1 SGHDT, CDR2 YYEEEE. This chain's CDR3 is CASSSLTGAYEQYF. DNA of the CDR3: TGTGCCAGCAGCAGCCTTACCGGAGCCTACGAGCAGTACTTC.

The chain recombines TRBV5-1 with TRBJ2-3; D is unclear. Matching the DNA end better, TRBJ2-5 makes the J call doubtful. CDR1 is SGHRS and CDR2 is YFSETQ in the germline V gene. The CDR3 is made up of 13 amino acids. The CDR3 coding sequence is TGCGCCAGCAGCTTGACGGGCATGGAGACCCAGTACTTC. Protein: CASSLTGMETQYF.